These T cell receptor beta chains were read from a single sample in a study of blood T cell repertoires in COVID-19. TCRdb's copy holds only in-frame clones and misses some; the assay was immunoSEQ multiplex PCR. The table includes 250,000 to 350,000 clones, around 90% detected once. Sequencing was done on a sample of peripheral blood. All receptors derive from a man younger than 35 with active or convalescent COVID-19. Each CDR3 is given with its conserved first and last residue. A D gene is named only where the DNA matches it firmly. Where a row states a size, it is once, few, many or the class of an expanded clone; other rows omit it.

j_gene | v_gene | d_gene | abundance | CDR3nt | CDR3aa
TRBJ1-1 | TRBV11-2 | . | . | TGTGCCAGCAGCTTAGATCGTTACAGGTCAGGCACTGAAGCTTTCTTT | CASSLDRYRSGTEAFF
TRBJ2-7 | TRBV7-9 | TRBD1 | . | TGTGCCAGCAGCTTAGACAGGGGGTTAAACGAGCAGTACTTC | CASSLDRGLNEQYF
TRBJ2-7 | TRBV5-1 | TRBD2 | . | TGCGCCAGCAGCTTGGATCTTAGCGGGACGCCCTACGAGCAGTACTTC | CASSLDLSGTPYEQYF
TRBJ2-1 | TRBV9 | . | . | TGTGCCAGCAGCCCGCCAAATTGGCGGAATTACAATGAGCAGTTCTTC | CASSPPNWRNYNEQFF
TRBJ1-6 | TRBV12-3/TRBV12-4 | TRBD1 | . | TGTGCCAGCAGTACAGGGGCTTCACCCCTCCACTTT | CASSTGASPLHF
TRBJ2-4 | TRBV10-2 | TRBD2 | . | TGCGCCAGCAGTGAGGCTAGCGGGGGTATAAAAAACATTCAGTACTTC | CASSEASGGIKNIQYF
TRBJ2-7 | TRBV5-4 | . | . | TGTGCCAGCAGCTTGGGAGGGGGGGATGTCTACGAGCAGTACTTC | CASSLGGGDVYEQYF
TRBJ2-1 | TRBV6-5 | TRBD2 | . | TGTGCCAGCAGGCCGACTAGCTGGTATGAGCAGTTCTTC | CASRPTSWYEQFF
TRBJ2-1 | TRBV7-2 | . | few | TGTGCCAGCAGCCAAGGAGGGCTCTACAATGAGCAGTTCTTC | CASSQGGLYNEQFF
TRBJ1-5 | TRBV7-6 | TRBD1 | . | TGTGCCAGCAGTCCAGGGGGATCTGGAAATCAGCCCCAGCATTTT | CASSPGGSGNQPQHF
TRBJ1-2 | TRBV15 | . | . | TGTGCCACCAGCAGAGAACAAGGGGCGACGGCAGGCTACACCTTC | CATSREQGATAGYTF
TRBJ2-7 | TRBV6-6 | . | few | TGTGCCAGCGGCCACATGTTCTACGAGCAGTACTTC | CASGHMFYEQYF
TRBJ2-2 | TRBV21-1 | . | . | TGTGCCAGCAGCACCTCAATTCGAGGCACCGGGGAGCTGTTTTTT | CASSTSIRGTGELFF
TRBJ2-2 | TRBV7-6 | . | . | TGTGCCAGCAGCTCGACACAGGGGAACACCGGGGAGCTGTTTTTT | CASSSTQGNTGELFF
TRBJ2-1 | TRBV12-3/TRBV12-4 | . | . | TGTGCCAGCAGTATTACGGGGTTTGAGCAGTTCTTC | CASSITGFEQFF
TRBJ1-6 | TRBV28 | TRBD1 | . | TGTGCCAGCAGTTCCGGACAGGAAAATTCACCCCTCCACTTT | CASSSGQENSPLHF
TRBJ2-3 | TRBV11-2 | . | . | TGTGCCAGCAGCTTAGCGGGTGGGGGCCGGGCGTGGGGCACAGATACGCAGTATTTT | CASSLAGGGRAWGTDTQYF
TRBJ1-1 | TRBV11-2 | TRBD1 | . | TGTGCCAGCAGCCTATTTACAGGGGGCACTGAAGCTTTCTTT | CASSLFTGGTEAFF
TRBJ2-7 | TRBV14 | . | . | TGTGCCAGCAGCCAAGCCCCGGGTCCCTACGAGCAGTACTTC | CASSQAPGPYEQYF
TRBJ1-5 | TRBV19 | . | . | TGTGCCAGTAGTAGGCGACAGCTTAGTAGCAATCAGCCCCAGCATTTT | CASSRRQLSSNQPQHF
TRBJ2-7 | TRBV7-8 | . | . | TGTGCCAGCAGTAAACGGGAGGGGGCGGGAGAGCAGTACTTC | CASSKREGAGEQYF
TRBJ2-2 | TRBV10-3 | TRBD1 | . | TGTGCCATCAGTGATCGGGGACAGGGGGACACCGGGGAGCTGTTTTTT | CAISDRGQGDTGELFF
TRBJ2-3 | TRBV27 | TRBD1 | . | TGTGCCAGCAGTTTAGGGTCAGGGGGCCCAGATACGCAGTATTTT | CASSLGSGGPDTQYF
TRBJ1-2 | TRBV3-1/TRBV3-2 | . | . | TGTGCCAGCAGCCCCCATCCGCGGGGGCGGCACTATGGCTACACCTTC | CASSPHPRGRHYGYTF
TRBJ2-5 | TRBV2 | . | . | TGTGCCAGCAGTGAGGCGGGGGCCCAAGAGACCCAGTACTTC | CASSEAGAQETQYF
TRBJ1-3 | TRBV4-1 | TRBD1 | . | TGCGCCAGCAGCCTACAAGTCGGGACAGGCTCGGACACCATATATTTT | CASSLQVGTGSDTIYF
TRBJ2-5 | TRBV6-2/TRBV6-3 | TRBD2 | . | TGTGCCAGCAGTTACTCGGAACTAGCGGGGGGCCAAGAGACCCAGTACTTC | CASSYSELAGGQETQYF
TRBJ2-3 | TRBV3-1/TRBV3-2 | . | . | TGTGCCAGCAGCCAGCACCACAGGATAACTAGCACAGATACGCAGTATTTT | CASSQHHRITSTDTQYF
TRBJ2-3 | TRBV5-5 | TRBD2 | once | TGTGCCAGCAGCTTGGACGGGGGGGCCGCAGATACGCAGTATTTT | CASSLDGGAADTQYF
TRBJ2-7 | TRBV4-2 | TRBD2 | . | TGTGCCAGCAGCCAAGATATCCCTAGCGGGGGTGATTACGAGCAGTACTTC | CASSQDIPSGGDYEQYF
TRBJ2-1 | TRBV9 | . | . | TGTGCCAGCAGCGCCCCTATGTACAATGAGCAGTTCTTC | CASSAPMYNEQFF
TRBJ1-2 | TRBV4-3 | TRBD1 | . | TGCGCCAGCAGCCAAGCTAGAGACAGGGTGGATGGCTACACCTTC | CASSQARDRVDGYTF
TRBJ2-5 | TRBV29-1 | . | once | TGCAGCGTTGACCGGGAGACCGGGACCCAGTACTTC | CSVDRETGTQYF
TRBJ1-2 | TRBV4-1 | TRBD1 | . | TGCGCCAGCAGCCCTACAGGGGCCGAGCTCTCTGGCTACACCTTC | CASSPTGAELSGYTF
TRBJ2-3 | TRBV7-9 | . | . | TGTGCCAGCAACCCTCCAGGCGGGGTCACAGATACGCAGTATTTT | CASNPPGGVTDTQYF
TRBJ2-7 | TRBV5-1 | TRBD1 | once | TGCGCCAGCAGCTTGGGCTCAGGGGGCGGCGAGCAGTACTTC | CASSLGSGGGEQYF
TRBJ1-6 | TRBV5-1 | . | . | TGCGCCAGCAGCTTAGGGGACTTCTCCTATAATTCACCCCTCCACTTT | CASSLGDFSYNSPLHF
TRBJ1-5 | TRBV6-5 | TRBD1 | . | TGTGCGGGACAGGGTTTATGGAATCAGCCCCAGCATTTT | CAGQGLWNQPQHF
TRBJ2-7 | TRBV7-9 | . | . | TGTGCCAGCAGCCAAACCGTACAGGGCAAGGAGCAGTACTTC | CASSQTVQGKEQYF
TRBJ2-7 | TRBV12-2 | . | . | TGTGCAAGTCGGGATACTAGCGGAAAGGGGTCCTACGAGCAGTACTTC | CASRDTSGKGSYEQYF
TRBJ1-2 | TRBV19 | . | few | TGTGCCAGTAGTATGAGGGTGTTGGAGGATGGCTACACCTTC | CASSMRVLEDGYTF